These 28 T cell receptor beta chains came from one sample sequenced in a study of cytomegalovirus exposure and HLA in healthy donors. Sequencing used immunoSEQ multiplex PCR; TCRdb keeps in-frame clones, though not all of them. Of about 84,000 clones listed, around 90% are singletons. Sequenced: PBMCs. The receptors shown here come from a man between 25 and 39 years old in good health and CMV-seronegative.

V usage is TRBV7-9 and J usage is TRBJ2-5; D is possibly TRBD2 (5 bases). The CDR3 has 17 residues. V was trimmed by 6 bases and J by 6 bases, leaving 26 bases between them. Germline values: CDR1 SEHNR, CDR2 FQNEAQ (reference sequence). CDR3 nucleotides: TGTGCCAGCAGGGGAAGGGTGCCACCGAGGGCACAACAGACCCAGTACTTC. Translating it yields CASRGRVPPRAQQTQYF.

This clone was observed once. The chain carries TRBV28 and TRBJ2-5, with 9 bases that match TRBD2. Per the germline V gene, CDR1 is MDHEN and CDR2 is SYDVKM. The CDR3 extends over 13 amino acids. The J segment lost 4 bases and the V segment lost 6 bases, leaving 3 bases of the junction unmatched. This CDR3 is CASRDSGRETQYF. The CDR3 coding sequence is TGTGCCAGCAGGGATAGCGGGAGAGAGACCCAGTACTTC.

This clone was recorded once. The chain is built from TRBV5-4 and TRBJ2-3, with D maybe TRBD2 (6 bases). This CDR3 has 15 amino acids. Germline assignment: CDR1 SGHNT and CDR2 YYREEE (reference sequence). V gave up 4 bases and J gave up 2 bases, with 14 bases separating them. CDR3 protein: CASSTPGLYTDTQYF. The CDR3 region has the DNA TGTGCCAGCAGCACGCCGGGACTGTACACAGATACGCAGTATTTT. Together with reference TRBV5-4 and TRBJ2-3, the CDR3 gives the full variable domain: ETGVTQSPTHLIKTRGQQVTLRCSSQSGHNTVSWYQQALGQGPQFIFQYYREEENGRGNFPPRFSGLQFPNYSSELNVNALELDDSALYLCASSTPGLYTDTQYFGPGTRLTVL.

This chain links TRBV4-1 with TRBJ2-7; 8 bases match TRBD1. With 2 bases clipped from V and 0 bases from J, the junction kept 6 bases outside the gene matches. Germline values: CDR1 MGHRA, CDR2 YSYEKL. The CDR3 covers 16 residues. CDR3 sequence: CASSQPGQVSSYEQYF. In nucleotides, the CDR3 is TGCGCCAGCAGCCAACCGGGACAGGTGAGCTCCTACGAGCAGTACTTC.

The chain joins TRBV6-6 to TRBJ1-3; D possibly corresponds to TRBD1 (5 bases). CDR1 is MNHNY, CDR2 SVGAGI, per germline (reference sequence). Trimming left V 5 bases short and J 0 bases short, with 11 bases between. CDR3 size: 15 residues. For the CDR3, the DNA is TGTGCCAGCAGTGCCCGGGGGAACTCTGGAAACACCATATATTTT. Its translation is CASSARGNSGNTIYF.

The V gene is TRBV18, the J gene TRBJ2-7, with TRBD1 identical over 8 bases. The V segment lost 1 base and the J segment 7 bases; nucleotides outside the gene matches: 6. From germline, CDR1 is KGHSH and CDR2 LQKENI. The CDR3 is 14 amino acids. Here the CDR3 reads CASSPHQGAGEQYF. The CDR3 DNA is TGTGCCAGCTCACCACATCAGGGGGCAGGGGAGCAGTACTTC.

V gene TRBV28 combines with J gene TRBJ1-2; D perhaps matches TRBD1 (5 bases). V was cut by 5 bases and J by 4 bases, with 17 bases left in between. The germline CDR1 and CDR2 sequences are MDHEN and SYDVKM. The CDR3 spans 15 residues. The CDR3 spells CASSTTRTGAYGYTF. For the CDR3, the DNA is TGTGCCAGCAGTACAACTCGCACAGGTGCCTATGGCTACACCTTC.

V gene TRBV28 combines with J gene TRBJ2-1, with 12 bases matching TRBD2. The V gene end was trimmed by 7 bases and the J gene end by 8 bases; junction bases not matched to a gene: 15. This CDR3 comprises 17 residues. The germline gives CDR1 MDHEN, CDR2 SYDVKM. CDR3 loop: CASNQPRRLAGGDEQFF. In DNA, the CDR3 is TGTGCCAGCAATCAACCCAGAAGGCTAGCGGGAGGGGATGAGCAGTTCTTC.

This chain connects TRBV10-3 to TRBJ2-7; the match to TRBD1 covers 7 bases. The CDR3 extends over 14 amino acids. With V trimmed by 6 bases and J by 1 base, 6 bases remained unmatched. Looked up from germline, CDR1 is ENHRY and CDR2 is SYGVKD. The CDR3 reads CAIRGDRASYEQYF. The CDR3 DNA sequence: TGTGCCATCAGGGGGGACAGAGCATCCTACGAGCAGTACTTC.

This sequence joins TRBV7-9 and TRBJ2-7; possible D gene TRBD2, 5 bases. Trimming took 10 bases from V and 6 from J, leaving 13 bases between them. The CDR3 totals 11 residues. The germline V gene encodes CDR1 SEHNR and CDR2 FQNEAQ (reference sequence). The CDR3 sequence is CATQAEGEQYF. Here the CDR3 DNA reads TGTGCCACTCAAGCCGAGGGCGAGCAGTACTTC.

The CDR3 protein is CASADWDSLTEAFF. The CDR3, as DNA: TGTGCCAGCGCGGATTGGGACAGTCTCACTGAAGCTTTCTTT. V gene TRBV25-1 combines with J gene TRBJ1-1; 7 bases agree with TRBD1. Germline V gives CDR1 MGHDK, CDR2 SYGVNS. The CDR3 has 14 residues. The V gene end was trimmed by 8 bases and the J gene end by 4 bases; junction bases not matched to a gene: 10. The full variable domain, in which reference TRBV25-1 and TRBJ1-1 provide the parts outside the CDR3, is EADIYQTPRYLVIGTGKKITLECSQTMGHDKMYWYQQDPGMELHLIHYSYGVNSTEKGDLSSESTVSRIRTEHFPLTLESARPSHTSQYLCASADWDSLTEAFFGQGTRLTVV.

The V call is TRBV5-1, the J call TRBJ2-7; 9 bases map to TRBD1. This CDR3 has 18 amino acids. The trim removed 4 bases at V and 5 bases at J, leaving 19 bases unmatched. CDR1 and CDR2 (germline): SGHRS, YFSETQ. The CDR3: CASSVGPLDRGSIDEQYF. In DNA form, the CDR3 reads TGCGCCAGCAGCGTCGGGCCGTTGGACAGGGGATCTATAGACGAGCAGTACTTC.

In DNA form, the CDR3 reads TGTGCCAGTAGAGACAGGGGGGTTGTTGAAGCTTTCTTT. It is translated as CASRDRGVVEAFF. The chain links TRBV19 to TRBJ1-1; 9 bases are shared with TRBD1. CDR1 and CDR2 from the germline V gene are LNHDA and SQIVND (reference sequence). The CDR3 is 13 residues long. J lost 7 bases, V lost 6 bases, and 6 bases had no gene match.

This chain uses TRBV19 with TRBJ2-2; 7 bases are a match to TRBD1. The CDR3 is made up of 14 amino acids. The V segment lost 8 bases and the J segment 3 bases; nucleotides outside the gene matches: 6. Germline CDR1 is LNHDA and CDR2 is SQIVND (reference sequence). Here the CDR3 reads CASVTQGDTGELFF. CDR3 DNA: TGTGCCAGTGTCACTCAGGGGGACACCGGGGAGCTGTTTTTT.

This sequence joins TRBV6-5 and TRBJ1-5; 7 bases map to TRBD1. The CDR3 is 14 amino acids. Germline V CDR1 and CDR2: MNHEY, SVGAGI. V dropped 6 bases and J dropped 7; count of bases not matched to a gene: 9. For the CDR3, the DNA is TGTGCCAGCAGAGCGGACAGGAGAACCCAGCCCCAGCATTTT. Translating gives CASRADRRTQPQHF.

The rearrangement links TRBV18 to TRBJ1-5; 10 positions agree with TRBD1. The CDR3 extends over 15 amino acids. With V trimmed by 0 bases and J by 5 bases, 1 base remained unmatched. The germline V gene has CDR1 KGHSH and CDR2 LQKENI. This CDR3 reads CASSPPGTGDQPQHF. CDR3 DNA: TGTGCCAGCTCACCACCCGGGACAGGGGATCAGCCCCAGCATTTT. The complete variable domain, with remaining parts taken from reference TRBV18 and TRBJ1-5, reads NAGVMQNPRHLVRRRGQEARLRCSPMKGHSHVYWYRQLPEEGLKFMVYLQKENIIDESGMPKERFSAEFPKEGPSILRIQQVVRGDSAAYFCASSPPGTGDQPQHFGDGTRLSIL.

This rearrangement joins TRBV19 to TRBJ1-1; tentative D call: TRBD1 (5 bases). Germline loops: CDR1 LNHDA, CDR2 SQIVND (reference sequence). The CDR3 contains 15 residues. The V gene lost 4 bases and the J gene lost 1 base, with 13 bases spanning the gap. CDR3 in DNA: TGTGCCAGTAGTACCGACGTAGGGGCGAACACTGAAGCTTTCTTT. This encodes CASSTDVGANTEAFF.

This chain joins TRBV30 and TRBJ2-3; a weak D match, TRBD2 (6 bases). The CDR3 sequence is 15 residues long. Germline lookup yields CDR1 GTSNPN and CDR2 SVGIG (reference sequence). Trimming shortened V by 2 bases and J by 1 base, and 13 bases separated the two germline ends. The CDR3 DNA sequence: TGTGCCTGGAGTTTGTCGAGGGAGGGCACAGATACGCAGTATTTT. Translated, it gives CAWSLSREGTDTQYF.

The chain joins TRBV7-6 to TRBJ2-3; 12 nucleotides match TRBD2. V lost 9 bases, J lost 2 bases, and 9 bases stayed unmatched. The CDR3 covers 16 residues. The germline CDR1 and CDR2 sequences are SGHVS and FNYEAQ. CDR3 bases: TGTGCCAGTACTCCAGGACTAGCGGGGATCACAGATACGCAGTATTTT. Amino acids: CASTPGLAGITDTQYF.

This clone appeared once. J is TRBJ2-7 and V is TRBV6-1, with 9 bases that match TRBD2. In germline, CDR1 is MNHNS, CDR2 SASEGT. Germline trimming cut 3 bases from V and 3 bases from J; bases unmatched to any gene: 9. The CDR3 extends over 16 amino acids. The CDR3: CASSEGPSGTYYEQYF. CDR3 nucleotides: TGTGCCAGCAGTGAGGGCCCTAGCGGGACCTACTACGAGCAGTACTTC.

The gene calls are TRBV27 and TRBJ1-2; TRBD1 is a possible D gene (5 bases). Germline assignment: CDR1 MNHEY and CDR2 SMNVEV (reference sequence). Trimming took off 3 bases at V and 8 bases at J, with 13 bases between the two ends. The CDR3 contains 13 residues. The CDR3: CASSFQGVEGYTF. CDR3 bases: TGTGCCAGCAGTTTCCAGGGCGTGGAGGGCTACACCTTC.

The chain links TRBV28 to TRBJ1-1; D is uncertain. Trimming left V 8 bases short and J 1 base short, with 14 bases between. Germline CDR1 reads MDHEN; CDR2 reads SYDVKM. The CDR3 is 14 amino acids. The CDR3 DNA reads as TGTGCCAGCCCATCTCCCGGCGGGAACACTGAAGCTTTCTTT. This translates into CASPSPGGNTEAFF. Full variable domain (outside the CDR3, taken from reference TRBV28 and TRBJ1-1): DVKVTQSSRYLVKRTGEKVFLECVQDMDHENMFWYRQDPGLGLRLIYFSYDVKMKEKGDIPEGYSVSREKKERFSLILESASTNQTSMYLCASPSPGGNTEAFFGQGTRLTVV.

The chain uses TRBV29-1 and TRBJ2-2; D is unclear. V lost 0 bases to trimming and J lost 3 bases, with 5 bases between them. CDR3 length equals 13 residues. Germline V gene data show CDR1 as SQVTM and CDR2 as ANQGSEA. This chain's CDR3 is CSVEDRDTGELFF. For the CDR3, the DNA is TGCAGCGTTGAAGATCGAGACACCGGGGAGCTGTTTTTT.

V gene TRBV2 combines with J gene TRBJ1-2, with D possibly matching TRBD1 (5 bases). V was shortened by 7 bases and J by 5 bases, with 23 bases between the two germline ends. The CDR3 consists of 16 residues. Germline V lookup: CDR1 SNHLY, CDR2 FYNNEI. The DNA for the CDR3 is TGTGCCAGCATCCCGGGGGTAGGGTCTTTGTGGTATGGCTACACCTTC. Its protein product is CASIPGVGSLWYGYTF.

This chain links TRBV28 with TRBJ2-1, with 9 bases fitting TRBD2. The CDR3 length is 17 residues. Germline loops: CDR1 MDHEN, CDR2 SYDVKM. Trimming at V came to 4 bases and at J to 7 bases, leaving 14 bases not matched to a gene. CDR3 loop: CASSSDPAGGRVNEQFF. The CDR3 DNA reads TGTGCCAGCAGTTCAGACCCGGCGGGCGGGAGGGTAAATGAGCAGTTCTTC.

The rearrangement joins TRBV7-8 to TRBJ1-4; 8 bases align to TRBD1. The V segment lost 11 bases and the J segment 7 bases; nucleotides outside the gene matches: 9. This CDR3 has 13 residues. Germline CDR1 reads SGHVS; CDR2 reads FQNEAQ. The CDR3 bases are TGTGCCTGCTTGGACAGGGCGGGTGAAAAACTGTTTTTT. Its translation: CACLDRAGEKLFF. Complete variable domain (other parts from reference TRBV7-8 and TRBJ1-4): GAGVSQSPRYKVAKRGQDVALRCDPISGHVSLFWYQQALGQGPEFLTYFQNEAQLDKSGLPSDRFFAERPEGSVSTLKIQRTQQEDSAVYLCACLDRAGEKLFFGSGTQLSVL.

The chain combines TRBV5-4 with TRBJ2-7; no firm D call. V was cut by 2 bases and J by 5 bases, with 14 bases left in between. The CDR3 sequence is 14 residues long. CDR1 is SGHNT, CDR2 YYREEE, per germline (reference sequence). The CDR3 protein is CASSFLEIVDEQYF. CDR3 DNA sequence: TGTGCCAGCAGCTTTCTAGAGATCGTCGACGAGCAGTACTTC.

The V call is TRBV15, the J call TRBJ2-1; no clear D. The V gene's germline CDR1 is LNHNV and CDR2 YYDKDF (reference sequence). Trimming pared 5 bases from V and 5 bases from J, leaving 10 bases between. This CDR3 region has 13 residues. CDR3 loop: CATSGYYHNEQFF. DNA of the CDR3: TGTGCCACCAGCGGGTACTACCACAATGAGCAGTTCTTC.